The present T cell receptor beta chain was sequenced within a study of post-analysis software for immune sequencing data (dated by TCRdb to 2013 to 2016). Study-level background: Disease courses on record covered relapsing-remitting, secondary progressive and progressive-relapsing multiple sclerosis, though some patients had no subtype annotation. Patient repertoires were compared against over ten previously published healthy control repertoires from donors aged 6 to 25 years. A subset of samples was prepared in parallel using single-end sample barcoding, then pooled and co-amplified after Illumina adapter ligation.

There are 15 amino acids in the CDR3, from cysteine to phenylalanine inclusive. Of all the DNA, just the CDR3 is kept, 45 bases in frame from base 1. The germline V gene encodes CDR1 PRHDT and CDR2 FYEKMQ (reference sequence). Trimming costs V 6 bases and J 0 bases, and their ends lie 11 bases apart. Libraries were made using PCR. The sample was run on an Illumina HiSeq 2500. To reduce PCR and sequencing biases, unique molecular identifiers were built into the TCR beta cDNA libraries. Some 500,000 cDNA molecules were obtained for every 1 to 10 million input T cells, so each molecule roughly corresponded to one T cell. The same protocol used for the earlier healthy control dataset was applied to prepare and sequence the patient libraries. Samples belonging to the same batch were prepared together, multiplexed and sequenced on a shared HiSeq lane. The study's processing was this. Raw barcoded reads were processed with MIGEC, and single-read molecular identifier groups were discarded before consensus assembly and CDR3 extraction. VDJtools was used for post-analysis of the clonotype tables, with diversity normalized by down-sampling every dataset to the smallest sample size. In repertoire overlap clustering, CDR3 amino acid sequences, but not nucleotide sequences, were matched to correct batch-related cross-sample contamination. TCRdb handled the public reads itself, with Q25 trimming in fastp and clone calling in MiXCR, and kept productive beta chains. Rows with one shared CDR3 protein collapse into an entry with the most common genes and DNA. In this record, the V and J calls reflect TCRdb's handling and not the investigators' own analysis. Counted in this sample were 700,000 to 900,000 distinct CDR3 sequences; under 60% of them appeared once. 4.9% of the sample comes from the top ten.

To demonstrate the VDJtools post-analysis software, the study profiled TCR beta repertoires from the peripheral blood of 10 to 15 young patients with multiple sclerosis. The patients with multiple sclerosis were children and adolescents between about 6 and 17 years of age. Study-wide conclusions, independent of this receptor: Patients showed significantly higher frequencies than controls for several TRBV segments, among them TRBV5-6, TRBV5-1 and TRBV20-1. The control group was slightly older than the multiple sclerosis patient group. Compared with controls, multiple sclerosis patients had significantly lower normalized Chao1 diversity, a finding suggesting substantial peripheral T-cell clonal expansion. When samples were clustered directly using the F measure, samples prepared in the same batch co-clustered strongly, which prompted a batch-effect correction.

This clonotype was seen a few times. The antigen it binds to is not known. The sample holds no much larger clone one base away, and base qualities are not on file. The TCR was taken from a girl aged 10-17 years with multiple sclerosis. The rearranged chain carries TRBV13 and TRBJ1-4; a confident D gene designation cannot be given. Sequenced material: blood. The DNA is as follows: TGTGCCAGCAGATTGGCCCTAGCAACTAATGAAAAACTGTTTTTT. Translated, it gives CASRLALATNEKLFF.